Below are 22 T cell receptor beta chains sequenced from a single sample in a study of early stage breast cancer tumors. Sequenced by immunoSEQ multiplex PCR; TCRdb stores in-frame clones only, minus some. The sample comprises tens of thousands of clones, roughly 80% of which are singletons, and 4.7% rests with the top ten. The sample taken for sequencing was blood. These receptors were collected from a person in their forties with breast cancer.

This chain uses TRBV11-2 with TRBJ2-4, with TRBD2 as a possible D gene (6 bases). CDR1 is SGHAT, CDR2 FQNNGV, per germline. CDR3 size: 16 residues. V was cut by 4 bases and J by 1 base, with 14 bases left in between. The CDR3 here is CASSSAGRGAKNIQYF. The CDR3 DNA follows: TGTGCCAGCAGCTCTGCCGGGAGAGGGGCCAAAAACATTCAGTACTTC.

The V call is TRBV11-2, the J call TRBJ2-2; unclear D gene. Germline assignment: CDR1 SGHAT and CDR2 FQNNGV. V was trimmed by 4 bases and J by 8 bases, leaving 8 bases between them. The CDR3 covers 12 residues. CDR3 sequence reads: CASSSPLGELFF. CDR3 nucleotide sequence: TGTGCCAGCAGCTCCCCGTTAGGGGAGCTGTTTTTT.

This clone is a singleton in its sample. The CDR3 spells CSARGTSGRYGELFF. The CDR3 DNA sequence: TGCAGCGCTCGAGGGACTAGCGGGAGGTACGGGGAGCTGTTTTTT. This chain links TRBV29-1 with TRBJ2-2; TRBD2 matches 15 bases. The CDR3 runs 15 residues. Trimming removed 7 bases from V and 7 bases from J; junction bases left unmatched: 7. CDR1 SQVTM and CDR2 ANQGSEA come from the germline V gene.

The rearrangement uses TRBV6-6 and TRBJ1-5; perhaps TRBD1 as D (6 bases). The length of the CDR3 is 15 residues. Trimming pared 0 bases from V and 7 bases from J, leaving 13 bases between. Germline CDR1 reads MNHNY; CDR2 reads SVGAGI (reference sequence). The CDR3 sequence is CASSYSGAFKQPQHF. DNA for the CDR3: TGTGCCAGCAGTTACTCGGGGGCCTTTAAGCAGCCCCAGCATTTT.

The CDR3 here is CASKTNAGQVGYEQYF. The CDR3 DNA follows: TGTGCCAGTAAAACTAATGCGGGGCAGGTTGGTTACGAGCAGTACTTC. The V call is TRBV19, the J call TRBJ2-7; TRBD2 might be the D (6 bases). V was clipped by 7 bases and J by 4 bases, with 23 bases between them. The CDR3 extends over 16 amino acids. CDR1 LNHDA and CDR2 SQIVND come from the germline V gene (reference sequence).

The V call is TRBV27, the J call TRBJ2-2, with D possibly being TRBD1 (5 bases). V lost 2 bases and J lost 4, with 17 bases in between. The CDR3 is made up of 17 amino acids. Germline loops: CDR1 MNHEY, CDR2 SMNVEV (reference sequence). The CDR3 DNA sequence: TGTGCCAGCAGTTTAGGGGCGGTGGGTCGCGGCACCGGGGAGCTGTTTTTT. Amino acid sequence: CASSLGAVGRGTGELFF.

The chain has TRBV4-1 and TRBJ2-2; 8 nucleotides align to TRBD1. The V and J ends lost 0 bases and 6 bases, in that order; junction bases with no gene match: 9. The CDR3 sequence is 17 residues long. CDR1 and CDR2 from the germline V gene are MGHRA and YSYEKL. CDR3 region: CASSQEITRTGPGELFF. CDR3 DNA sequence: TGCGCCAGCAGCCAAGAAATTACTAGGACAGGGCCCGGGGAGCTGTTTTTT.

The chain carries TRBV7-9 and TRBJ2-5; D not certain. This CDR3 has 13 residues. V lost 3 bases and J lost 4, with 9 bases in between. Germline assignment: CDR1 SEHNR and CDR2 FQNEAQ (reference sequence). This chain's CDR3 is CASSFSVGETQYF. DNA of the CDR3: TGTGCCAGCAGCTTTTCCGTGGGAGAGACCCAGTACTTC.

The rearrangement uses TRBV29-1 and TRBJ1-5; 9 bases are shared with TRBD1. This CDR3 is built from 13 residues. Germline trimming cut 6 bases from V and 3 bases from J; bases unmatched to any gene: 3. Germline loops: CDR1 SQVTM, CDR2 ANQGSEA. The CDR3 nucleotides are TGCAGCGTGGGGGACAGGGTCAATCAGCCCCAGCATTTT. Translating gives CSVGDRVNQPQHF.

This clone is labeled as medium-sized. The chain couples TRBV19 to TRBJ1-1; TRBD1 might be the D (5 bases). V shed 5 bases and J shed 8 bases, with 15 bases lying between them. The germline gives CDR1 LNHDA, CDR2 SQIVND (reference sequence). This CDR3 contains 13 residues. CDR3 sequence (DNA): TGTGCCAGTAGTCCCGGGGCAGACCTAGAAGCTTTCTTT. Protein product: CASSPGADLEAFF.

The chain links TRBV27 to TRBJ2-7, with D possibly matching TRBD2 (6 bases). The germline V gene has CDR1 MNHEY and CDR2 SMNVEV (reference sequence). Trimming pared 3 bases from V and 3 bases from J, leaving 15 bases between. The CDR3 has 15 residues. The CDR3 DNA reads TGTGCCAGCAGTTTCCTCAGGAGGGTAGGCTACGAGCAGTACTTC. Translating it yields CASSFLRRVGYEQYF.

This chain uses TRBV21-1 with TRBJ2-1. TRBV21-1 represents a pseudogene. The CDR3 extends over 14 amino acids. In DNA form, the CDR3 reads TGTGCCAGCAGCAAAAGGACCCAGTACAATGAGCAGTTCTTC. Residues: CASSKRTQYNEQFF.

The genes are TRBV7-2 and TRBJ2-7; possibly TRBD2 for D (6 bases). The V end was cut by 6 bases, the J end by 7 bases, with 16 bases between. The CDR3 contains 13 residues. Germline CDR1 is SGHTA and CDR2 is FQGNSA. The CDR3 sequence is CASSQLQGGEQYF. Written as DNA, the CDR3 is TGTGCCAGCAGTCAACTTCAGGGAGGAGAGCAGTACTTC.

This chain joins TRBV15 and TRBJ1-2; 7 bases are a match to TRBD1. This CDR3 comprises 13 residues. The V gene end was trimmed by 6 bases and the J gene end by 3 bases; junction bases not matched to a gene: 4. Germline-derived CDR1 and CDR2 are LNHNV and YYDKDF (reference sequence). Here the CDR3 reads CATRGTGDYGYTF. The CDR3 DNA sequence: TGTGCCACCAGGGGTACAGGGGACTATGGCTACACCTTC. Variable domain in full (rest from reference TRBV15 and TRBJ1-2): DAMVIQNPRYQVTQFGKPVTLSCSQTLNHNVMYWYQQKSSQAPKLLFHYYDKDFNNEADTPDNFQSRRPNTSFCFLDIRSPGLGDTAMYLCATRGTGDYGYTFGSGTRLTVV.

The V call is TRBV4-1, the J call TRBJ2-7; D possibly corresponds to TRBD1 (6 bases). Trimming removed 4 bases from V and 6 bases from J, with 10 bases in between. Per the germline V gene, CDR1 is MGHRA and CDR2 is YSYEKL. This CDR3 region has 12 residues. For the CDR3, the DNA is TGCGCCAGCAGCCTCACAGGGTCCGAGCAGTACTTC. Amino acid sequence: CASSLTGSEQYF.

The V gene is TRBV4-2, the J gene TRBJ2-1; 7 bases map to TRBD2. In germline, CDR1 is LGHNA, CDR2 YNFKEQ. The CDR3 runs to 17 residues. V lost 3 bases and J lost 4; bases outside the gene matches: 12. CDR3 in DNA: TGTGCCAGCAGCCAGCGACGTGCGCGGGAGATTTACAATGAGCAGTTCTTC. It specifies CASSQRRAREIYNEQFF.

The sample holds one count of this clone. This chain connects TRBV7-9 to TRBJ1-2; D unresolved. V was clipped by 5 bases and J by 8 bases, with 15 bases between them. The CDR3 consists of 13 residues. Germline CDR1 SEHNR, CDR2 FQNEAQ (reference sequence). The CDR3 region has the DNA TGTGCCAGCAGCCGCGGACGCAGTGAAGGCTACACCTTC. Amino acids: CASSRGRSEGYTF.

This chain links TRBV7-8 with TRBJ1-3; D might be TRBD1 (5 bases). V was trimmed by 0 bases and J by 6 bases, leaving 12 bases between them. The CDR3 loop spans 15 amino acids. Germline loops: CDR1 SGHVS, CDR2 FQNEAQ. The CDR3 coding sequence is TGTGCCAGCAGCTTAGCGCACGGGGGAGAAAACACCATATATTTT. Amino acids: CASSLAHGGENTIYF.

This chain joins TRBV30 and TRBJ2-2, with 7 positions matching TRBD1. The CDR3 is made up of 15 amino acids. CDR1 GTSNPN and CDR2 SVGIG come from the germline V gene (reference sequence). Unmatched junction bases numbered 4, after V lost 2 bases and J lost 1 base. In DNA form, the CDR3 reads TGTGCCTGGAGTCTGGGACAGAGGAACACCGGGGAGCTGTTTTTT. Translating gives CAWSLGQRNTGELFF. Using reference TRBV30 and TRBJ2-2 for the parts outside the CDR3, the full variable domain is SQTIHQWPATLVQPVGSPLSLECTVEGTSNPNLYWYRQAAGRGLQLLFYSVGIGQISSEVPQNLSASRPQDRQFILSSKKLLLSDSGFYLCAWSLGQRNTGELFFGEGSRLTVL.

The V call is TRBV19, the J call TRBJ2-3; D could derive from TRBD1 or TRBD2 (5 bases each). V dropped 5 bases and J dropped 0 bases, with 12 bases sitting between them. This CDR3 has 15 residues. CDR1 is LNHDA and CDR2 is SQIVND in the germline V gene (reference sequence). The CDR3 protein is CASSRDGPSTDTQYF. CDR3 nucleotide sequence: TGTGCCAGTAGTCGGGACGGGCCTAGCACAGATACGCAGTATTTT.

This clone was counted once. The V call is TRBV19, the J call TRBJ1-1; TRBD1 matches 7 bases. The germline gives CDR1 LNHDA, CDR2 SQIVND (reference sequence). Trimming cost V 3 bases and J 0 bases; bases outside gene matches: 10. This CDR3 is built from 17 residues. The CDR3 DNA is TGTGCCAGTAGTATTAGGGGGACAGTCGGAGTGAACACTGAAGCTTTCTTT. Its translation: CASSIRGTVGVNTEAFF.

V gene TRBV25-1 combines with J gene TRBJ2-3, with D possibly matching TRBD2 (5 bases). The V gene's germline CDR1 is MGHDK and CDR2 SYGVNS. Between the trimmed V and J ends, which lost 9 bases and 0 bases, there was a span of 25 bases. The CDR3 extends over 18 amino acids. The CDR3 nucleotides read TGTGCCAGGCTTAAAACCCAAAGCCTAAGCGGTAGCACAGATACGCAGTATTTT. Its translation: CARLKTQSLSGSTDTQYF.